This T cell receptor beta chain was documented in a study of response to subunit inactivated influenza vaccine. Notes on the study in general: Few additional T cells are recruited per seasonal influenza vaccination, authors suggested.

One entry per CDR3 protein results from TCRdb running MiXCR on the RT-PCR reads. In the table there are about 830,000 distinct CDR3 sequences, roughly 20% of which are singletons. The CDR3 runs 13 residues. V was cut by 6 bases and J by 2 bases, with 9 bases left in between. Germline lookup yields CDR1 MNHNS and CDR2 SASEGT. This clonotype occurred a few times. Its target is not known. V gene TRBV6-1 combines with J gene TRBJ2-3; possible D gene TRBD2, 6 bases. This receptor was taken from a man aged 50 to 59 who received an inactivated influenza vaccine. The sample consisted of PBMCs from blood, taken less than 6 days after vaccination. The CDR3 protein is CASSKDYTDTQYF. The DNA of the CDR3 is TGTGCCAGCAGCAAGGACTACACAGATACGCAGTATTTT.